This T cell receptor beta chain is drawn from a study of graft-versus-host responses after intestinal transplantation. For the study at large: Each patient got anti-thymocyte globulin induction, then tacrolimus and steroids for about 3 years.

Clones were read by immunoSEQ multiplex PCR, and TCRdb kept only the in-frame ones, dropping some. The table records under 95,000 clones, about four fifths of them present only once. V was shortened by 5 bases and J by 4 bases, with 15 bases between the two germline ends. The CDR3 contains 14 residues. Germline CDR1 and CDR2: SGHTA and FQGTGA. This clone appeared once. Its antigen is currently unknown. Study findings and constraints: Subjects displaying graft-donor T cell macrochimerism possessed elevated graft-versus-host to host-versus-graft clonal ratios inside allografts.

The sample consisted of unstimulated CD4+ T cells sorted from spleen or lymph node cells, taken before intestinal transplant. This TCR derives from a human donor who received an intestinal transplant. The V call is TRBV7-3, the J call TRBJ2-7; TRBD2 might be the D (6 bases). The CDR3 here is CASSLKTSLYEQYF. DNA for the CDR3: TGTGCCAGCAGCCTAAAGACTAGTTTGTACGAGCAGTACTTC.